What follows are 20 T cell receptor beta chains derived from one specimen sequenced in a study of T cell changes during pregnancy in multiple sclerosis. Libraries were prepared by immunoSEQ multiplex PCR; TCRdb keeps only in-frame clonotypes and omits some of them. The sample consists of tens of thousands of clones, 80% to 95% of them appearing once. The material was peripheral blood, obtained in the first trimester of pregnancy. The receptors come from a female donor with multiple sclerosis, enrolled in a pregnancy study.

The genes are TRBV19 and TRBJ1-1; 10 positions match TRBD1. The germline CDR1 and CDR2 sequences are LNHDA and SQIVND (reference sequence). The CDR3 has 16 residues. V trimming: 2 bases; J trimming: 10 bases; junction bases outside the gene matches: 13. The CDR3 coding sequence is TGTGCCAGTAGTATACTAGGGGGGACAGGGGCTGGGCGAGCTTTCTTT. Its protein product is CASSILGGTGAGRAFF.

The genes are TRBV7-2 and TRBJ1-4; TRBD1 matches 8 bases. Trimming removed 5 bases from V and 8 bases from J; junction bases left unmatched: 7. Germline V gives CDR1 SGHTA, CDR2 FQGNSA. CDR3 length equals 14 residues. This CDR3 reads CASSLDRAGEKLFF. The CDR3, as DNA: TGTGCCAGCAGCCTGGACAGGGCGGGGGAAAAACTGTTTTTT.

The chain has TRBV18 and TRBJ1-2; 11 bases align to TRBD1. This CDR3 contains 14 residues. Per germline, CDR1 KGHSH and CDR2 LQKENI. V shed 2 bases and J 6 bases; nucleotides not matched to a gene: 2. The CDR3 DNA sequence: TGTGCCAGCTCACCAGGACAGGGGGCCAATGGCTACACCTTC. Residues: CASSPGQGANGYTF.

The gene calls are TRBV7-3 and TRBJ2-5; possibly TRBD2 for D (8 bases). The germline V gene encodes CDR1 SGHTA and CDR2 FQGTGA. Trimming cost V 1 base and J 5 bases, with 20 bases left between them. The CDR3 runs 17 residues. CDR3 in DNA: TGTGCCAGCAGCTTAAGTCCCGGGAGGGGGCAGAGGGAGACCCAGTACTTC. It specifies CASSLSPGRGQRETQYF.

For the CDR3, the DNA is TGTGCCAGCAGCTCCCCTTTCGAGAATAGCGGGAGCACAGATACGCAGTATTTT. This gives the protein CASSSPFENSGSTDTQYF. J is TRBJ2-3 and V is TRBV11-2; 7 nucleotides line up with TRBD2. V lost 4 bases to trimming and J lost 0 bases; unmatched junction nucleotides: 13. This CDR3 region has 18 residues. Germline V CDR1 and CDR2: SGHAT, FQNNGV. Supplemented by reference TRBV11-2 and TRBJ2-3, the full variable domain reads EAGVAQSPRYKIIEKRQSVAFWCNPISGHATLYWYQQILGQGPKLLIQFQNNGVVDDSQLPKDRFSAERLKGVDSTLKIQPAKLEDSAVYLCASSSPFENSGSTDTQYFGPGTRLTVL.

The genes are TRBV7-2 and TRBJ1-2; 7 positions match TRBD1. Trimming took 1 base from V and 8 from J; bases not matched to a gene: 4. The germline V gene has CDR1 SGHTA and CDR2 FQGNSA. The CDR3 loop spans 13 amino acids. This chain's CDR3 is CASSLEGAGGYTF. As DNA, the CDR3 is TGTGCCAGCAGCTTAGAGGGGGCAGGAGGCTACACCTTC.

The chain combines TRBV11-2 with TRBJ2-2, with 10 positions matching TRBD2. The CDR3 covers 15 residues. The V gene end was trimmed by 5 bases and the J gene end by 6 bases; junction bases not matched to a gene: 6. Germline V CDR1 and CDR2: SGHAT, FQNNGV. The CDR3: CASSAAGGRAGELFF. DNA for the CDR3: TGTGCCAGCAGCGCAGCGGGGGGGAGGGCCGGGGAGCTGTTTTTT.

V and J are TRBV18 and TRBJ1-2; D might be TRBD1 (5 bases). Trimming stripped 5 bases from V and 8 bases from J, with 18 bases between. The CDR3 is 14 amino acids. Germline V lookup: CDR1 KGHSH, CDR2 LQKENI. CDR3 coding DNA: TGTGCCAGCTCAGGACGCGGGGGAGAAGGAGGCTACACCTTC. Its translation is CASSGRGGEGGYTF.

This sequence joins TRBV9 and TRBJ2-1; 9 bases map to TRBD2. The CDR3 is 15 residues long. Per the germline V gene, CDR1 is SGDLS and CDR2 is YYNGEE. After removal of 0 bases from V and 8 bases from J, the junction contained 6 bases not matched to a gene. CDR3 sequence: CASSVGGGALDEQFF. The CDR3 nucleotides are TGTGCCAGCAGCGTAGGCGGGGGGGCCCTCGATGAGCAGTTCTTC.

This clone showed up just once. A read error may produce the germline difference seen at one junction end. V gene TRBV6-6 combines with J gene TRBJ2-1, with D uncertain. The CDR3 spans 8 residues. Germline CDR1 MNHNY, CDR2 SVGAGI (reference sequence). CDR3 sequence: CASSSSVF. The CDR3, as DNA: TGTGCCAGCAGTTCAAGCGTCTTC.

This chain uses TRBV4-2 with TRBJ2-7; D ambiguous. Germline CDR1 reads LGHNA; CDR2 reads YNFKEQ. V dropped 5 bases and J dropped 5 bases, with 16 bases sitting between them. The CDR3 is 14 amino acids. In nucleotides, the CDR3 is TGTGCCAGCAGCTTGGTGGCAGGATCAAACGAGCAGTACTTC. This gives the protein CASSLVAGSNEQYF.

This chain joins TRBV9 and TRBJ2-2; no clear D. The length of the CDR3 is 13 residues. Trimming pared 0 bases from V and 6 bases from J, leaving 6 bases between. CDR1 SGDLS and CDR2 YYNGEE come from the germline V gene. CDR3 sequence reads: CASSVGGPGELFF. The CDR3 DNA is TGTGCCAGCAGCGTAGGTGGGCCCGGGGAGCTGTTTTTT.

The chain couples TRBV10-3 to TRBJ2-7, with 8 nucleotides matching TRBD1. There are 16 residues in the CDR3. Germline CDR1 and CDR2: ENHRY and SYGVKD. V gave up 3 bases and J gave up 4 bases; unmatched junction bases: 11. In DNA form, the CDR3 reads TGTGCCATCAGTGATTTTCGGACAGGGATGAGTTACGAGCAGTACTTC. Residues: CAISDFRTGMSYEQYF.

J is TRBJ2-4 and V is TRBV5-6, with a possible D match to TRBD1 (6 bases). Germline CDR1 is SGHDT and CDR2 is YYEEEE. The CDR3 totals 14 residues. Trimming cost V 1 base and J 1 base, with 6 bases left between them. CDR3 amino acids: CASSLQGAKNIQYF. The CDR3 DNA reads TGTGCCAGCAGCTTGCAGGGGGCCAAAAACATTCAGTACTTC.

This rearrangement joins TRBV12-1 to TRBJ2-7; TRBD1, as called in the table, went unchecked against the DNA. TRBV12-1 is a pseudogene locus. The CDR3 consists of 10 residues. CDR3 in DNA: TGTGCCAGCAGCCCCCGACAGGGGATCTTC. Translated, it gives CASSPRQGIF.

This chain joins TRBV19 and TRBJ1-2; 9 positions match TRBD1. The germline V gene encodes CDR1 LNHDA and CDR2 SQIVND (reference sequence). This CDR3 has 16 amino acids. The ends lost 5 bases at V and 1 base at J; junction bases unmatched: 8. The CDR3: CASSPAGQGSNYGYTF. The CDR3 region has the DNA TGTGCCAGTAGTCCCGCCGGACAGGGGAGTAACTATGGCTACACCTTC. The full variable domain, in which reference TRBV19 and TRBJ1-2 provide the parts outside the CDR3, is DGGITQSPKYLFRKEGQNVTLSCEQNLNHDAMYWYRQDPGQGLRLIYYSQIVNDFQKGDIAEGYSVSREKKESFPLTVTSAQKNPTAFYLCASSPAGQGSNYGYTFGSGTRLTVV.

This clone occurred a few times. The CDR3 DNA reads TGTGCCAGCAGCGTAGTCTCAGGGGGCTGGAACACTGAAGCTTTCTTT. The encoded protein is CASSVVSGGWNTEAFF. V and J are TRBV9 and TRBJ1-1; TRBD1 matches at 8 bases. CDR3 length: 16 residues. CDR1 is SGDLS and CDR2 is YYNGEE in the germline V gene. V gave up 0 bases and J gave up 1 base; unmatched junction bases: 5.

The chain is built from TRBV5-5 and TRBJ1-1; D is unresolved. V was cut by 5 bases and J by 4 bases, with 9 bases left in between. This CDR3 is built from 12 residues. From germline, CDR1 is SGHKS and CDR2 YYEKEE (reference sequence). The CDR3 DNA reads as TGTGCCAGCAGTCAAGTCGGCACTGAAGCTTTCTTT. Translation gives CASSQVGTEAFF.

The CDR3 DNA reads as TGTGCCAGCAGCGTAGCGGCAGGGATAGATTACTATGGCTACACCTTC. Amino acids: CASSVAAGIDYYGYTF. The genes are TRBV9 and TRBJ1-2, with TRBD1 as a possible D gene (5 bases). CDR1 and CDR2 from the germline V gene are SGDLS and YYNGEE. With 0 bases removed from V and 3 bases from J, the gap between germline ends came to 15 bases. The CDR3 is 16 residues long. The full variable domain, with the rest looked up from reference TRBV9 and TRBJ1-2, is DSGVTQTPKHLITATGQRVTLRCSPRSGDLSVYWYQQSLDQGLQFLIQYYNGEERAKGNILERFSAQQFPDLHSELNLSSLELGDSALYFCASSVAAGIDYYGYTFGSGTRLTVV.

The V call is TRBV7-3, the J call TRBJ2-1; tentative D call: TRBD2 (6 bases). V gave up 4 bases and J gave up 0 bases, with 10 bases separating them. The CDR3 consists of 15 residues. Germline V gene sequence: CDR1 SGHTA, CDR2 FQGTGA. CDR3 protein: CASSSTRNSYNEQFF. For the CDR3, the DNA is TGTGCCAGCAGCTCGACTAGAAACTCCTACAATGAGCAGTTCTTC. The whole variable domain, remainder taken from reference TRBV7-3 and TRBJ2-1, is GAGVSQTPSNKVTEKGKYVELRCDPISGHTALYWYRQSLGQGPEFLIYFQGTGAADDSGLPNDRFFAVRPEGSVSTLKIQRTERGDSAVYLCASSSTRNSYNEQFFGPGTRLTVL.